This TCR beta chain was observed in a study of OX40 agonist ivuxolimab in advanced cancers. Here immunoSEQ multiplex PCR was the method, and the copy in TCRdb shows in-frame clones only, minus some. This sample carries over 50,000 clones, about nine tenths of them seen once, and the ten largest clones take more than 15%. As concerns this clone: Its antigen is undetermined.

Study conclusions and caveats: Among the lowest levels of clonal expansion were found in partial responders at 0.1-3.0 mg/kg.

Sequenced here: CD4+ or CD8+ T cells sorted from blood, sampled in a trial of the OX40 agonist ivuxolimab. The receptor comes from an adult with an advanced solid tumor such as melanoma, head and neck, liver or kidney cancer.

CDR3 in amino acids: CASNLAGGTYEQYF. CDR3 bases: TGTGCCAGCAATCTAGCGGGGGGAACCTACGAGCAGTACTTC. The J gene is TRBJ2-7, the V gene TRBV28; TRBD2 aligns across 11 bases. V shed 7 bases and J 2 bases; nucleotides not matched to a gene: 4. This CDR3 is built from 14 residues. Germline V gene lookup returns CDR1 MDHEN and CDR2 SYDVKM.